This passage covers 15 T cell receptor beta chains from one sample sequenced in a study of T cells in Graves' hyperthyroidism and ophthalmopathy. Amplification targeted TCR beta CDR3 regions from RNA transcripts. When the TCR CDR3 underwent first-round RT-PCR, the HTBI primer set was used. TCRdb redid the calling of the multiplex PCR reads with MiXCR, one entry per CDR3 protein. The sample shows hundreds of thousands of distinct CDR3 sequences, about 15% of them seen only once. Sequenced material: blood. The receptors stem from a woman between 40 and 50 years old with Graves' ophthalmopathy.

Worth noting for this clonotype: One end of the junction fails to match germline, which may point to a read error. The J gene is TRBJ1-5, the V gene TRBV30; TRBD1 might be the D (5 bases). The CDR3 extends over 13 amino acids. In germline, CDR1 is GTSNPN, CDR2 SVGIG (reference sequence). CDR3 sequence reads: CVWSAAGHQPQHF. In nucleotides, the CDR3 is TGTGTCTGGAGTGCTGCAGGGCATCAGCCCCAGCATTTT. The full variable domain, in which reference TRBV30 and TRBJ1-5 provide the parts outside the CDR3, is SQTIHQWPATLVQPVGSPLSLECTVEGTSNPNLYWYRQAAGRGLQLLFYSVGIGQISSEVPQNLSASRPQDRQFILSSKKLLLSDSGFYLCVWSAAGHQPQHFGDGTRLSIL.

V gene TRBV4-3 combines with J gene TRBJ1-1; D gene ambiguous. The length of the CDR3 is 15 residues. The ends were cut back, 0 bases at V and 3 bases at J, with 11 bases in the middle. The germline V gene has CDR1 LGHNA and CDR2 YSLEER. The CDR3 here is CASSQDPRLDTEAFF. The CDR3 nucleotides read TGCGCCAGCAGCCAAGACCCTCGGTTGGACACTGAAGCTTTCTTT.

This clonotype was counted many times. V usage is TRBV6-1 and J usage is TRBJ2-7, with 8 bases lining up with TRBD1. The CDR3 has 14 amino acids. V dropped 8 bases and J dropped 1; count of bases not matched to a gene: 7. Germline assignment: CDR1 MNHNS and CDR2 SASEGT. The CDR3 reads CASFQGARSYEQYF. CDR3 in DNA: TGTGCCAGCTTCCAGGGGGCGCGTTCCTACGAGCAGTACTTC.

This clonotype was observed many times. The chain couples TRBV29-1 to TRBJ2-7; D perhaps matches TRBD2 (6 bases). CDR3 size: 12 residues. V lost 5 bases and J 2 bases, leaving 10 bases between the germline ends. Germline lookup yields CDR1 SQVTM and CDR2 ANQGSEA. DNA for the CDR3: TGCAGCGTTCCGGGAGTAGCCTACGAGCAGTACTTC. Translating gives CSVPGVAYEQYF.

In this sample, this clonotype turned up many times. This chain joins TRBV28 and TRBJ2-7; 8 nucleotides line up with TRBD1. Trimming removed 7 bases from V and 3 bases from J; junction bases left unmatched: 17. Germline V CDR1 and CDR2: MDHEN, SYDVKM. The CDR3 is made up of 17 amino acids. Here the CDR3 DNA reads TGTGCCAGCACCTATCAGGTGCAGGGGGCAGGTAACTACGAGCAGTACTTC. It translates to CASTYQVQGAGNYEQYF.

This clonotype was picked up many times. The V call is TRBV24-1, the J call TRBJ1-1; TRBD1 aligns across 7 bases. CDR1 and CDR2 (germline): KGHDR, SFDVKD. The CDR3 loop spans 14 amino acids. J lost 4 bases, V lost 5 bases, and 6 bases had no gene match. The DNA of the CDR3 is TGTGCCACCAGTGCTACAGGGGCTAGCACTGAAGCTTTCTTT. As protein: CATSATGASTEAFF.

The chain carries TRBV20-1 and TRBJ2-5; TRBD2 aligns across 12 bases. The V segment lost 5 bases and the J segment 5 bases; nucleotides outside the gene matches: 9. The CDR3 sequence is 15 residues long. Germline V gene lookup returns CDR1 DFQATT and CDR2 SNEGSKA (reference sequence). CDR3 nucleotides: TGCAGTGCTGGGACTAGCGGGCCCGTGCGGGAGACCCAGTACTTC. The encoded protein is CSAGTSGPVRETQYF.

In this sample, this clonotype turned up many times. V is TRBV28 and J is TRBJ1-6; D uncertain. V was clipped by 6 bases and J by 8 bases, with 8 bases between them. CDR3 length: 12 amino acids. Germline CDR1 and CDR2: MDHEN and SYDVKM. The CDR3 nucleotides read TGTGCCAGCAGGGACTCTTATTCACCCCTCCACTTT. It yields the protein CASRDSYSPLHF. Supplemented by reference TRBV28 and TRBJ1-6, the full variable domain reads DVKVTQSSRYLVKRTGEKVFLECVQDMDHENMFWYRQDPGLGLRLIYFSYDVKMKEKGDIPEGYSVSREKKERFSLILESASTNQTSMYLCASRDSYSPLHFGNGTRLTVT.

This clonotype has at least ten counts. The V gene is TRBV7-2, the J gene TRBJ2-7; D gene uncertain. The CDR3 loop spans 13 amino acids. Germline V gene lookup returns CDR1 SGHTA and CDR2 FQGNSA. Trimming pared 2 bases from V and 6 bases from J, leaving 11 bases between. The CDR3 DNA is TGTGCCAGCAGCTTATGGGCAGCTGGCGAGCAGTACTTC. The encoded protein is CASSLWAAGEQYF.

A few counts support this clonotype. The J gene is TRBJ2-2, the V gene TRBV7-9; D uncertain. The germline V and J ends were trimmed by 4 bases and 4 bases, with 13 bases remaining between them. The germline V gene encodes CDR1 SEHNR and CDR2 FQNEAQ (reference sequence). The CDR3 length is 15 residues. CDR3 loop: CASSSPGGVTGELFF. The DNA for the CDR3 is TGTGCCAGCAGCTCACCGGGTGGGGTCACCGGGGAGCTGTTTTTT.

The J gene is TRBJ2-5, the V gene TRBV12-3 or TRBV12-4; 11 bases are a match to TRBD1. Trimming took 6 bases from V and 5 from J; bases not matched to a gene: 11. The CDR3 totals 16 residues. In nucleotides, the CDR3 is TGTGCCAGCAGGACGGTCTTAGGACAGGGGGCGGAGACCCAGTACTTC. Its translation: CASRTVLGQGAETQYF.

This clonotype was seen many times. The gene calls are TRBV6-1 and TRBJ2-7, with unresolved D. Germline CDR1 reads MNHNS; CDR2 reads SASEGT. The length of the CDR3 is 10 residues. The V end was cut by 7 bases, the J end by 0 bases, with 1 base between. DNA of the CDR3: TGTGCCAGCAACTCCTACGAGCAGTACTTC. As protein: CASNSYEQYF.

CDR3 DNA: TGTGCCAGCAGTTTATTAGGAAGGACTAGCGGAGCCTACGAGCAGTACTTC. It translates to CASSLLGRTSGAYEQYF. This sequence joins TRBV28 and TRBJ2-7, with TRBD2 identical over 10 bases. The V segment lost 1 base and the J segment 2 bases; nucleotides outside the gene matches: 8. The CDR3 is made up of 17 amino acids. Germline CDR1 reads MDHEN; CDR2 reads SYDVKM. The full variable domain, its missing parts supplied by reference TRBV28 and TRBJ2-7, is DVKVTQSSRYLVKRTGEKVFLECVQDMDHENMFWYRQDPGLGLRLIYFSYDVKMKEKGDIPEGYSVSREKKERFSLILESASTNQTSMYLCASSLLGRTSGAYEQYFGPGTRLTVT.

This clonotype was observed many times. This sequence joins TRBV6-1 and TRBJ1-2, with no clear D. Trimming took off 6 bases at V and 4 bases at J, with 12 bases between the two ends. Germline V CDR1 and CDR2: MNHNS, SASEGT. The CDR3 runs to 13 residues. This chain's CDR3 is CASSPWQTYGYTF. In nucleotides, the CDR3 is TGTGCCAGCAGCCCATGGCAGACCTATGGCTACACCTTC.

The chain recombines TRBV6-1 with TRBJ2-5, with 7 bases lining up with TRBD1. Unmatched junction bases numbered 10, after V lost 6 bases and J lost 0 bases. The CDR3 has 16 amino acids. Germline lookup yields CDR1 MNHNS and CDR2 SASEGT. The CDR3 spells CASSRPPGQHQETQYF. CDR3 in DNA: TGTGCCAGCAGCAGACCCCCGGGACAGCACCAAGAGACCCAGTACTTC.